Below, one TCR beta chain is given with its context. The sample holds one count of this clone. Its antigen is unknown. No clone much larger than this one lies a single base away; base qualities are absent. These data come from a study of blood T cell repertoires in COVID-19 (dated by TCRdb to about 2020). A note on the overall study: The collaborator samples originated in the United States, Italy and Spain and spanned the acute and convalescent phases of COVID-19. The prospective study material was composed of cDNA or gDNA derived from T cells, B-cell-depleted T cells, or PBMCs. Subjects who had been exposed to COVID-19, were actively infected with it, or had recovered from it provided the deeply sampled blood TCRbeta repertoires that made up the dataset. The repertoires were released in a freely available public database meant as a resource for research on the immune response to SARS-CoV-2. The samples were drawn from the first 160 participants of the ongoing ImmuneRACE study and from some 1,300 subjects provided by 6 global collaborators. Sample metadata almost always included a de-identified subject ID, COVID-19 status, age in years and sex. Where available, HLA class I and class II types were taken from metadata supplied by the sample provider and were not determined by assay-based typing.

Results and caveats for the whole study, not just this receptor: The quantity of clinical and demographic metadata differed by source and by participant and was supplied without curation.

TCRbeta CDR3 regions were amplified from genomic DNA by means of the immunoSEQ Assay, a bias-controlled multiplex PCR. In the authors' own workflow: Nucleated cell counts per sample were estimated from amplification of reference gene primers within the assay. To quantify the absolute abundance of each unique TCRbeta CDR3 rearrangement, sequence reads were collapsed and filtered. For each sample, productive Simpson clonality was calculated as the square root of Simpson's diversity index across productive rearrangements. Entries here come from immuneACCESS through TCRdb and include only in-frame sequences with V and J called. Some clones fail to appear in such tables; in the studies checked, an unresolved V gene covers under half of the shortfall, and the cause of the remainder is unknown. That table is the source of V, J and clone size, and D and trimming were worked out from the DNA. The sample table records about 200,000 clones; around 90% of these occur just once. The biggest ten clones account for approximately 0.5% of the sample.

Each collaborating institution followed its own protocols to collect whole blood in K2EDTA tubes. For TCRbeta analysis, collaborators shipped samples in one of three forms: frozen whole blood, isolated PBMCs, or DNA extracted from either of those sample types. Deletion took 2 bases off V and 7 bases off J, with a span of 9 bases between the germline ends. The CDR3 holds 13 amino acids from the cysteine to the phenylalanine. Only the CDR3 portion is preserved as DNA: 39 bases, with reading frame beginning at the first base. This TCR came from a man in his fifties with acute or convalescent COVID-19. The V and J segments used are TRBV12-3 or TRBV12-4 and TRBJ2-1; TRBD1 might be the D gene, on 6 matching bases. Sequenced material: peripheral blood. CDR3 loop: CASSLTGYNEQFF. The nucleotides read TGTGCCAGCAGTTTAACAGGGTATAATGAGCAGTTCTTC.